This TCR beta chain was found in a study of metastatic and nonmetastatic thyroid tumors. This clone was counted at least ten times. V dropped 4 bases and J dropped 13; count of bases not matched to a gene: 7. Germline CDR1 is SGHRS and CDR2 is YFSETQ. CDR3 length: 14 amino acids. Ahead of thyroid surgery, no patient had received treatment of any kind. TCRdb re-called the PCR reads through MiXCR. Among some 15,000 clones listed, around 31% were seen once. V gene TRBV5-1 combines with J gene TRBJ1-6; the match to TRBD1 covers 11 bases. Input material: tumor tissue. The clonotype originates from a male donor with papillary thyroid cancer or a benign thyroid nodule (not recorded which). Some clones in this sample may be carry-over from other donors' samples. CDR3 amino acids: CASSSGQGASPLHF. Written as DNA, the CDR3 is TGCGCCAGCAGCAGCGGACAGGGGGCAAGTCCCCTCCACTTT.